This is a list of T cell receptor beta chains from one sample in a study of blood T cell repertoires in COVID-19. Repertoires were generated with immunoSEQ multiplex PCR, while TCRdb's copy carries only in-frame clones and drops some. The sample holds approximately 260,000 clones, about 88% seen once. The sequencing sample was made of peripheral blood. These receptor sequences come from a man between 18 and 35 years old with active or convalescent COVID-19. Both conserved end residues are part of each CDR3. A D gene is named only where the DNA matches it firmly. Only some rows state a clone size, as once, few, many or a class for expanded clones.

TRBV27,.,TRBJ2-3,.,TGTGCCAGCAGTGTCGGGAATTGGGGCACAGATACGCAGTATTTT,CASSVGNWGTDTQYF
TRBV10-3,TRBD1,TRBJ2-7,.,TGTGCCATCAGTGAGTCCGGGACAGGGCCGACCTACGAGCAGTACTTC,CAISESGTGPTYEQYF
TRBV5-1,.,TRBJ2-5,.,TGCGCCAGCAGCCTCGGAAGGGGGACCGAAGAGACCCAGTACTTC,CASSLGRGTEETQYF
TRBV24-1,.,TRBJ1-5,.,TGTGCCACCAGGAATCCCCTTGTAGGGGGAGAGAAAGGCAATCAGCCCCAGCATTTT,CATRNPLVGGEKGNQPQHF
TRBV24-1,.,TRBJ2-3,.,TGTGCCACCTCGGGGGGCACAGATACGCAGTATTTT,CATSGGTDTQYF
TRBV2,.,TRBJ1-1,.,TGTGCCAGCGCGCAGGGCCTGAACACTGAAGCTTTCTTT,CASAQGLNTEAFF
TRBV25-1,.,TRBJ2-5,.,TGTGCCAGCAGTGAATTAGAAGCTAGAGAGACCCAGTACTTC,CASSELEARETQYF
TRBV10-2,.,TRBJ1-5,.,TGCGCCAGCAGAGGGGGATCCAATCAGCCCCAGCATTTT,CASRGGSNQPQHF
TRBV15,TRBD2,TRBJ2-7,.,TGTGCCACCAGCAGCAGAGCGGGAGGAGGGTACGAGCAGTACTTC,CATSSRAGGGYEQYF
TRBV6-5,.,TRBJ1-2,.,TGTGCCAGCAGGAGGGGGACTACCTATGGCTACACCTTC,CASRRGTTYGYTF
TRBV2,TRBD1,TRBJ1-1,few,TGTGCCAGCAGTCCGACAGGGACTCATGAAGCTTTCTTT,CASSPTGTHEAFF
TRBV19,TRBD1,TRBJ2-7,.,TGTGCCAGTAGTTTCGACAGGGGTTCGGGCGAGCAGTACTTC,CASSFDRGSGEQYF
TRBV19,TRBD1,TRBJ2-7,.,TGTGCCAGTAGTGGGGAAGACAGGGTCAACGAGCAGTACTTC,CASSGEDRVNEQYF
TRBV30,TRBD1,TRBJ1-3,.,TGTGCCTGGGAAGGAGGGGGCACCACCATATATTTT,CAWEGGGTTIYF
TRBV5-3,.,TRBJ2-7,.,TGTGCCAGAAGCTTGGTGCCGGGGGCCTACGAGCAGTACTTC,CARSLVPGAYEQYF
TRBV30,.,TRBJ2-7,.,TGTGCCTGGAGTTTTACAGGGTACGAGCAGTACTTC,CAWSFTGYEQYF
TRBV7-3,.,TRBJ1-5,.,TGTGCCAGCAGCACAAACAGGGAGCAGCCCCAGCATTTT,CASSTNREQPQHF
TRBV4-1,.,TRBJ2-4,.,TGCGCCAGCGGTGAACAGGGCGGCAAAAACATTCAGTACTTC,CASGEQGGKNIQYF
TRBV5-1,TRBD1,TRBJ2-7,.,TGCGCCAGCAGCCAGGGACAGGGCCCCTTCTACGAGCAGTACTTC,CASSQGQGPFYEQYF
TRBV9,.,TRBJ1-5,.,TGTGCCAGCAGCGTAGGTGTGGGAGGACAGCCCCAGCATTTT,CASSVGVGGQPQHF
TRBV14,.,TRBJ2-7,once,TGTGCCAGCAGCCTTCGGGTTTACGAGCAGTACTTC,CASSLRVYEQYF
TRBV19,TRBD1,TRBJ2-7,once,TGTGCCAGTAATCCCCGGGACAGGGAAAGCGAGCAGTACTTC,CASNPRDRESEQYF
TRBV14,.,TRBJ1-1,.,TGTGCCAGCAGCCGAAAGACGTCTCGGGGGACTGAAGCTTTCTTT,CASSRKTSRGTEAFF
TRBV28,.,TRBJ1-5,.,TGTGCCAGCAGTCCCACAGGGAGCAATCAGCCCCAGCATTTT,CASSPTGSNQPQHF
TRBV5-6,.,TRBJ1-2,.,TGTGCCACCAAGAACGGTCCGAACTATGGCTACACCTTC,CATKNGPNYGYTF
TRBV9,.,TRBJ1-2,.,TGTGCCAGCAGCGTTGGCTGGGCTTCTGGTGGCTACACCTTC,CASSVGWASGGYTF
TRBV4-1,TRBD2,TRBJ2-5,few,TGCGCCAGCAGCCAAGACCCGGGACTACCAGAGACCCAGTACTTC,CASSQDPGLPETQYF
TRBV10-3,.,TRBJ1-1,.,TGTGCCATCGGGAGGGAGGAACACACTGAAGCTTTCTTT,CAIGREEHTEAFF
TRBV6-5,.,TRBJ1-5,once,TGTGCCAGCAGTTACGCTCCGACTGATCAGCCCCAGCATTTT,CASSYAPTDQPQHF
TRBV12-5,TRBD1,TRBJ1-5,.,TGTGCTAGTGCTGGAAAGGAAGTCAGACAGGGCGATCAGCCCCAGCATTTT,CASAGKEVRQGDQPQHF
TRBV7-6,TRBD2,TRBJ2-3,once,TGTGCCAGCAGCCGGGGGGGGGCCTTACAAGATACGCAGTATTTT,CASSRGGALQDTQYF
TRBV19,.,TRBJ1-3,.,TGTGCCAGTAGTATCCTAGGGGATTGGAACACCATATATTTT,CASSILGDWNTIYF
TRBV29-1,TRBD1,TRBJ2-5,once,TGCAGCGGTTCGGGACAGGGGGAAGAGACCCAGTACTTC,CSGSGQGEETQYF
TRBV2,TRBD2,TRBJ2-3,.,TGTGCCAGCAGACGCCGATGGGGGGGGGAAGTAACAGATACGCAGTATTTT,CASRRRWGGEVTDTQYF
TRBV18,.,TRBJ1-5,.,TGTGCCAGCTCACCAGAGGCAGCGTATCAGCCCCAGCATTTT,CASSPEAAYQPQHF
TRBV7-8,TRBD2,TRBJ2-1,.,TGTGCCAGCAGCCCCCTAGCGGACTCCTACAATGAGCAGTTCTTC,CASSPLADSYNEQFF
TRBV15,.,TRBJ2-2,.,TGTGCCACCAGCAGAGATATAGCCCACAAGTTTGACGGGGAGCTGTTTTTT,CATSRDIAHKFDGELFF
TRBV27,TRBD2,TRBJ2-3,.,TGTGCCAGCAGTTTGCTCACTTCGGGGGGACTAGCGGGAATTGCAGATACGCAGTATTTT,CASSLLTSGGLAGIADTQYF
TRBV4-3,TRBD1,TRBJ2-7,.,TGCGCCAGCAGCCAAGCTAGGACAGGGGGCGGCGAGCAGTACTTC,CASSQARTGGGEQYF
TRBV7-2,.,TRBJ2-3,.,TGTGCCAGCAGCTCATGGACAGAATTCACAGATACGCAGTATTTT,CASSSWTEFTDTQYF
TRBV5-1,.,TRBJ2-2,.,TGCGCCAGCAGCTTAGTGGAGGGCACCGGGGAGCTGTTTTTT,CASSLVEGTGELFF
TRBV6-6,.,TRBJ1-6,.,TGTGCCAGCAGTCCTGACAGGTGGAATTCACCCCTCCACTTT,CASSPDRWNSPLHF
TRBV6-5,TRBD1,TRBJ1-4,.,TGTGCCAGCAGACGAACAGGGGCCCCTAATGAAAAACTGTTTTTT,CASRRTGAPNEKLFF
TRBV7-8,.,TRBJ2-5,.,TGTGCCAGCAGTTTGGAGCGGCCGCCGGGGGAGACCCAGTACTTC,CASSLERPPGETQYF
TRBV27,.,TRBJ1-2,once,TGTGCCAGCAGGTCAGACTGGGTCGGGGGCTACACCTTC,CASRSDWVGGYTF
TRBV12-3/TRBV12-4,.,TRBJ2-7,.,TGTGCCAGCAGTTTAAGGACAACCTACGAGCAGTACTTC,CASSLRTTYEQYF